This T cell receptor (beta chain) is from a study of long-term antiretroviral therapy in people with HIV. At the survey level, the v3.0 immunoSEQ assay was run. Measured with immunoSEQ multiplex PCR; TCRdb has only the in-frame clones, and not every one. The table has approximately 32,000 clones, about four fifths seen once. The V gene's germline CDR1 is LGHNA and CDR2 YSLEER. This CDR3 is 16 amino acids long. The V and J ends lost 4 bases and 10 bases, in that order; junction bases with no gene match: 10. The sequence came from a man between 18 and 29 years old with HIV. The chain has TRBV4-3 and TRBJ2-1; TRBD2 aligns across 13 bases. Sequences were derived from unsorted PBMCs, sampled 0.4 years before starting antiretroviral therapy. The CDR3 loop reads CASSPGTSGIMREQFF. The CDR3 bases are TGCGCCAGCAGCCCCGGGACTAGCGGGATAATGCGGGAGCAGTTCTTC.